This entry lists 7 T cell receptor beta chains sequenced from one sample in a study of CD8 T cells in Susac syndrome (dated by TCRdb to between 2017 and 2020). Library generation was performed with the immunoSEQ multiplex PCR assay. RNA was extracted using the RNeasy kit, and roughly 0.5 to 1 microgram was reverse transcribed with random hexamers. The public sequencing data were trimmed at Q25 with fastp and processed into clonotypes with MiXCR by TCRdb, which kept only in-frame beta chains. Every distinct CDR3 protein forms one entry, paired with its most common genes and DNA. The sample yields fewer than 80,000 distinct CDR3 sequences; around 95% were counted once. The ten largest make up 0.2% to 0.3% of the sample. The source material was CD8+ T cells from PBMCs. The receptor source for this set is a human donor in good health.

This clonotype was picked up one time. The chain combines TRBV12-3 or TRBV12-4 with TRBJ1-5; D gene unclear. The CDR3 has 14 residues. V lost 4 bases and J 3 bases, leaving 10 bases between the germline ends. The CDR3 DNA is TGTGCCAGCAGTTGGCAACGGCTCAATCAGCCCCAGCATTTT. Amino acids: CASSWQRLNQPQHF.

This clonotype was detected once. This chain uses TRBV24-1 with TRBJ1-1; D is unclear. The V end lost 9 bases, the J end lost 1 base, and 11 bases lay between the germline ends. Germline V lookup: CDR1 KGHDR, CDR2 SFDVKD. The CDR3 has 13 residues. Here the CDR3 DNA reads TGTGCCACCCGTTCGACCCCGAACACTGAAGCTTTCTTT. This encodes CATRSTPNTEAFF.

The chain links TRBV3-1 to TRBJ2-2; no clear D gene. Germline V gene data show CDR1 as LGHDT and CDR2 as YNNKEL (reference sequence). V shed 2 bases and J shed 4 bases, with 14 bases lying between them. This CDR3 contains 16 residues. CDR3 amino acids: CASSQTTAALTGELFF. The CDR3 nucleotides are TGTGCCAGCAGCCAAACGACTGCAGCCCTCACCGGGGAGCTGTTTTTT.

The chain links TRBV7-9 to TRBJ2-7; D remains ambiguous. The CDR3 loop spans 13 amino acids. The V end lost 6 bases, the J end lost 2 bases, and 11 bases lay between the germline ends. CDR1 is SEHNR, CDR2 FQNEAQ, per germline (reference sequence). CDR3 protein: CASRSDRAYEQYF. CDR3 bases: TGTGCCAGCAGATCCGACCGCGCCTACGAGCAGTACTTC.

The gene calls are TRBV7-9 and TRBJ2-7, with TRBD2 identical over 8 bases. The CDR3 totals 14 residues. In germline, CDR1 is SEHNR, CDR2 FQNEAQ (reference sequence). J lost 4 bases, V lost 6 bases, and 8 bases had no gene match. The CDR3 here is CASSNTSGGYEQYF. The CDR3 DNA reads TGTGCCAGCAGTAACACTTCGGGGGGGTACGAGCAGTACTTC.

The genes are TRBV13 and TRBJ2-7; D gene ambiguous. Trimming took 5 bases from V and 7 from J, leaving 15 bases between them. This CDR3 has 13 amino acids. Germline CDR1 and CDR2: PRHDT and FYEKMQ (reference sequence). CDR3 in amino acids: CASSPDESQEQYF. CDR3 sequence (DNA): TGTGCCAGCAGCCCAGACGAGTCCCAGGAGCAGTACTTC.

The chain joins TRBV5-1 to TRBJ1-4, with D unresolved. The CDR3 loop spans 16 amino acids. V gave up 4 bases and J gave up 0 bases, with 13 bases separating them. Germline values: CDR1 SGHRS, CDR2 YFSETQ. The CDR3 reads CASSPRPGSTNEKLFF. The CDR3 coding sequence is TGCGCCAGCAGCCCTAGACCGGGGTCAACTAATGAAAAACTGTTTTTT.